The clone carrying this T cell receptor beta chain has only a few counts. The sample has other DNA sequences that encode this CDR3 too. This entry is derived from a study of blood T cell repertoires in COVID-19. Study details: T cells, B-cell-depleted T cells, or PBMCs supplied cDNA or gDNA.

Authors' data handling: It was from reference gene primer amplification that nucleated cell counts were estimated. The repertoire was sequenced with immunoSEQ multiplex PCR; TCRdb's copy has only in-frame clones and lacks some. V and J calls and clone size are copied from that table; D and trimming were computed from the DNA. Of about 230,000 clones in the sample, approximately 83% are singletons; the top ten hold roughly 7%. Per germline, CDR1 LNHDA and CDR2 SQIVND (reference sequence). This CDR3 is 12 amino acids long. V was clipped by 4 bases and J by 4 bases; unmatched bases: 1. The TCR comes from a woman between 50 and 59 years old with acute or convalescent COVID-19. Sequencing used peripheral blood. This rearrangement joins TRBV19 to TRBJ2-7; 7 nucleotides align to TRBD2. This CDR3 reads CASSSGSYEQYF. CDR3 in DNA: TGTGCCAGTAGTAGCGGGAGTTACGAGCAGTACTTC.